The rows below give T cell receptor beta chains drawn from one sample of a study of beta chain features in type 1 diabetes. Here immunoSEQ multiplex PCR was the method, and the copy in TCRdb shows in-frame clones only, minus some. The data show some 170,000 clones, with 50% to 70% seen just once and 0.08% to 0.095% held by the top ten. The sample taken for sequencing was naive CD4+ T cells from blood. These receptors originate from a young man with type 1 diabetes. The CDR3 runs from the conserved cysteine through the conserved F or W. The D gene is left open where the match is weak. Size is stated for part of the rows, as once, few or many counts, or as a class when the clone is expanded.

.	TRBJ1-1	TRBV7-9	.	TGTGCCAGCAGCGAGACGGTGTTGCCCACTGAAGCTTTCTTT	CASSETVLPTEAFF
.	TRBJ1-4	TRBV9	once	TGTGCCAGCAGCGCCCACAGGGCGTCTAATGAAAAACTGTTTTTT	CASSAHRASNEKLFF
.	TRBJ2-5	TRBV30	few	TGTGCCTGGAGTGACCCAGGACGCGGGCAAGAGACCCAGTACTTC	CAWSDPGRGQETQYF
TRBD2	TRBJ2-7	TRBV29-1	.	TGCAGCGTTCCCACGGGACTAGCGGTATACGAGCAGTACTTC	CSVPTGLAVYEQYF
TRBD2	TRBJ2-1	TRBV5-1	.	TGCGCCAGCAGCTTGTCTAGCGGGGGGGCTGGTGAGCAGTTCTTC	CASSLSSGGAGEQFF
.	TRBJ2-3	TRBV25-1	few	TGTGCCAGCGGCAGTGGGGATACGCAGTATTTT	CASGSGDTQYF
.	TRBJ1-3	TRBV7-8	.	TGTGCCAGCAGCAGGGGTGATGGAAACACCATATATTTT	CASSRGDGNTIYF
TRBD1	TRBJ2-7	TRBV11-2	once	TGTGCCAGCAGCCCTCGTCCAGGGGGCGGCTACGAGCAGTACTTC	CASSPRPGGGYEQYF
.	TRBJ1-6	TRBV27	.	TGTGCCAGCAGTTTGGAAGGTTGGAGATCACCCCTCCACTTT	CASSLEGWRSPLHF
.	TRBJ2-7	TRBV29-1	.	TGCAGCGTTCTCGGACGCCTATCTGAGCAGTACTTC	CSVLGRLSEQYF
.	TRBJ2-5	TRBV7-2	.	TGTGCCAGCATGGAGGGACGCGTTAAAGAGACCCAGTACTTC	CASMEGRVKETQYF
.	TRBJ2-1	TRBV25-1	.	TGTGCCAGCAGTGAATTCAGGGGTAAGCACAATGAGCAGTTCTTC	CASSEFRGKHNEQFF
TRBD1	TRBJ2-7	TRBV7-9	.	TGTGCCAGCAGCCGGCGGGACAGGGCGGACGAGCAGTACTTC	CASSRRDRADEQYF
TRBD2	TRBJ2-5	TRBV7-2	.	TGTGCCTGCAGCCTCGGGACTAGCGCCGCGACCCAGTACTTC	CACSLGTSAATQYF
.	TRBJ1-1	TRBV10-3	.	TGTGCCATCAGTGAGAGGGCAGGGGAGATGAACACTGAAGCTTTCTTT	CAISERAGEMNTEAFF
.	TRBJ1-2	TRBV4-3	.	TGCGCCAGCAGCCAAGAGGGAGGGGACGGCTATGGCTACACCTTC	CASSQEGGDGYGYTF
TRBD1	TRBJ1-5	TRBV30	.	TGTGCCTTTACAGGGGGGGCCAATCAGCCCCAGCATTTT	CAFTGGANQPQHF
.	TRBJ2-1	TRBV28	.	TGTGCCAGCAGTCCTATGACAGACAGACAGTTCTTC	CASSPMTDRQFF
TRBD1	TRBJ2-1	TRBV7-2	.	TGTGCCAGCAGCTTTGTCAACTTCCGGGACAGGAATTCCAATGAGCAGTTCTTC	CASSFVNFRDRNSNEQFF
.	TRBJ1-1	TRBV18	.	TGTGCCAGCTCACCCGGACAGAACACTGAAGCTTTCTTT	CASSPGQNTEAFF
.	TRBJ2-3	TRBV29-1	.	TGCAGCGTTGAAGCTCTCACAGATACGCAGTATTTT	CSVEALTDTQYF
TRBD2	TRBJ2-3	TRBV4-1	.	TGCGCCAGCAGCCATAATAAGTTAGCGGGGGGCACAGATACGCAGTATTTT	CASSHNKLAGGTDTQYF
.	TRBJ1-2	TRBV30	.	TGTGCCTGGAGTGATAGTCAGTACTATGGCTACACCTTC	CAWSDSQYYGYTF
.	TRBJ2-2	TRBV7-9	.	TGTGCCAGCAGCTTATTAACCGGGGAGCTGTTTTTT	CASSLLTGELFF
TRBD1	TRBJ1-1	TRBV4-1	.	TGCGCCAGCAGCCAAGATCCCGCCATTAGGACAGGGCTCCTTGAAGCTTTCTTT	CASSQDPAIRTGLLEAFF
.	TRBJ2-3	TRBV18	.	TGTGCCAGCTCTCCGGAGGCAGGGTACACAGATACGCAGTATTTT	CASSPEAGYTDTQYF
.	TRBJ2-5	TRBV6-6	.	TGTGCCAGCAGTCGTACTTCGAGGGGAGCAGAGACCCAGTACTTC	CASSRTSRGAETQYF
.	TRBJ1-6	TRBV14	.	TGTGCCAGCAGCCAAGAGTTGAATTCACCCCTCCACTTT	CASSQELNSPLHF
.	TRBJ2-7	TRBV4-1	once	TGCGCCAGCAGCCAAGAACTTCTCACATACGAGCAGTACTTC	CASSQELLTYEQYF
TRBD2	TRBJ2-1	TRBV7-2	.	TGTGCCAGCAGCTTAGCCAGCGGGGGGAGCTCCTACAATGAGCAGTTCTTC	CASSLASGGSSYNEQFF
.	TRBJ2-7	TRBV7-2	few	TGTGCCAGCAGCTTACCGTCTTTTGCGCCCGAGCAGTACTTC	CASSLPSFAPEQYF
.	TRBJ2-2	TRBV25-1	few	TGTGCCAGCAGTGAATATAACGGGGCCGGGGAGCTGTTTTTT	CASSEYNGAGELFF
.	TRBJ2-1	TRBV6-5	.	TGTGCCAGCAGCCTAACAGGAGACAATGAGCAGTTCTTC	CASSLTGDNEQFF